A selection of T cell receptor beta chains follows, all from one sample in a study of blood T cell repertoires in COVID-19. Only in-frame clones appear in the TCRdb table, and some are missing; sequencing was by immunoSEQ multiplex PCR. The data contain around 97,000 clones, approximately 90% of them singletons. The sequencing input was peripheral blood. The receptor set was obtained from a woman older than 75 in a cohort sampled during active COVID-19. CDR3s include the opening cysteine and the closing phenylalanine or tryptophan. Fields, in order: D gene, CDR3 length, J gene, V gene, CDR3 protein. A D gene is named only where the DNA matches it firmly.

d_call: -; cdr3_length: 15; j_call: TRBJ1-1; v_call: TRBV6-1; cdr3_aa: CASSGAPTSHMEAFF
d_call: TRBD2; cdr3_length: 18; j_call: TRBJ2-3; v_call: TRBV7-2; cdr3_aa: CASSRQGSSGRSTDTQYF
d_call: -; cdr3_length: 17; j_call: TRBJ2-1; v_call: TRBV24-1; cdr3_aa: CATSDGGRGFPYNEQFF
d_call: TRBD2; cdr3_length: 14; j_call: TRBJ2-7; v_call: TRBV9; cdr3_aa: CASSVEAGVYEQYF
d_call: -; cdr3_length: 14; j_call: TRBJ2-3; v_call: TRBV15; cdr3_aa: CATSRESWAGLQYF
d_call: TRBD1; cdr3_length: 15; j_call: TRBJ2-7; v_call: TRBV27; cdr3_aa: CASSLLGQGIYEQYF
d_call: -; cdr3_length: 13; j_call: TRBJ2-7; v_call: TRBV30; cdr3_aa: CAWETPSSYEQYF
d_call: TRBD2; cdr3_length: 15; j_call: TRBJ2-1; v_call: TRBV7-9; cdr3_aa: CASSPPSGGYNEQFF
d_call: TRBD2; cdr3_length: 19; j_call: TRBJ2-7; v_call: TRBV5-1; cdr3_aa: CASSLAAISGGSGSYEQYF
d_call: TRBD2; cdr3_length: 17; j_call: TRBJ2-1; v_call: TRBV29-1; cdr3_aa: CSVGGGLAGGPYNEQFF
d_call: -; cdr3_length: 15; j_call: TRBJ2-1; v_call: TRBV19; cdr3_aa: CASSMGTVSVNEQFF
d_call: -; cdr3_length: 12; j_call: TRBJ2-7; v_call: TRBV6-5; cdr3_aa: CASSRNGLEQYF
d_call: TRBD1; cdr3_length: 16; j_call: TRBJ2-2; v_call: TRBV11-2; cdr3_aa: CASSRPSTGYTGELFF
d_call: TRBD1; cdr3_length: 15; j_call: TRBJ1-6; v_call: TRBV10-3; cdr3_aa: CATSKETGVGSPLHF
d_call: TRBD2; cdr3_length: 15; j_call: TRBJ2-7; v_call: TRBV25-1; cdr3_aa: CASGTSGGRLSEQYF
d_call: TRBD1; cdr3_length: 15; j_call: TRBJ1-2; v_call: TRBV6-4; cdr3_aa: CASSLQGSSGYGYTF
d_call: -; cdr3_length: 14; j_call: TRBJ1-3; v_call: TRBV30; cdr3_aa: CAWSVTGVGNTIYF
d_call: TRBD1; cdr3_length: 14; j_call: TRBJ1-6; v_call: TRBV7-3; cdr3_aa: CASSTGTGNSPLHF
d_call: TRBD1; cdr3_length: 15; j_call: TRBJ1-2; v_call: TRBV5-8; cdr3_aa: CASNSVGQGLSGYTF
d_call: -; cdr3_length: 16; j_call: TRBJ1-2; v_call: TRBV12-5; cdr3_aa: CASGQPRPGSNYGYTF